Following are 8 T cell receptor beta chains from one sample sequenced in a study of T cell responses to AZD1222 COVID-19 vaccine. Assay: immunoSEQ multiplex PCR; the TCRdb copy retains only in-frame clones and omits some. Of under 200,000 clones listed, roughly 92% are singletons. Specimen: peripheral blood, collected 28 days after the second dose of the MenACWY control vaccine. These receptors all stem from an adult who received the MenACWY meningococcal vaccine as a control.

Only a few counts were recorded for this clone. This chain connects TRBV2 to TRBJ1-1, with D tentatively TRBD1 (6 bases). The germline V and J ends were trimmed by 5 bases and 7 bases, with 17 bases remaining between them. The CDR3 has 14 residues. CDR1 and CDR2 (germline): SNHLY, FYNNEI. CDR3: CASSPYTATGEAFF. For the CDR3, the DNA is TGTGCCAGCAGTCCTTATACGGCGACAGGTGAAGCTTTCTTT.

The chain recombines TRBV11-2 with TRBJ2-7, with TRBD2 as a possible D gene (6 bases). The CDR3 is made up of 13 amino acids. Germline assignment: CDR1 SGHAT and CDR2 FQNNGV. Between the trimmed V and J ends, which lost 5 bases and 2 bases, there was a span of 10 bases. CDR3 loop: CASSARLAYEQYF. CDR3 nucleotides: TGTGCCAGCAGCGCCAGACTAGCCTACGAGCAGTACTTC.

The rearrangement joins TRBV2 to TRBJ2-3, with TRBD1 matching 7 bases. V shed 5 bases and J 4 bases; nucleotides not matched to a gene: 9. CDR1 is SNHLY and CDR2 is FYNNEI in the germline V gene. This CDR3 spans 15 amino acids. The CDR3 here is CASSWRQGRSDTQYF. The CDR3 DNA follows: TGTGCCAGCAGTTGGAGACAGGGTCGTTCAGATACGCAGTATTTT. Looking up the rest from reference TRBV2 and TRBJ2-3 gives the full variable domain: EPEVTQTPSHQVTQMGQEVILRCVPISNHLYFYWYRQILGQKVEFLVSFYNNEISEKSEIFDDQFSVERPDGSNFTLKIRSTKLEDSAMYFCASSWRQGRSDTQYFGPGTRLTVL.

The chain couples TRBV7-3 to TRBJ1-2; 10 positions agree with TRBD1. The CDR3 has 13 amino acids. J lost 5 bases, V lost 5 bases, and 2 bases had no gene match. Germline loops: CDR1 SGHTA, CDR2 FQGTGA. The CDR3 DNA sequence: TGTGCCAGCAGCAGGGACAGGGGTTATGGCTACACCTTC. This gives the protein CASSRDRGYGYTF.

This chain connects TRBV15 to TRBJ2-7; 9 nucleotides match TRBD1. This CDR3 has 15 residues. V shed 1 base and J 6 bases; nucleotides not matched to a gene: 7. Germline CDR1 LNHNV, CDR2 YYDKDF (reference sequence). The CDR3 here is CATSRVPGQGGEQYF. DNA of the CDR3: TGTGCCACCAGCAGAGTACCGGGACAGGGTGGCGAGCAGTACTTC.

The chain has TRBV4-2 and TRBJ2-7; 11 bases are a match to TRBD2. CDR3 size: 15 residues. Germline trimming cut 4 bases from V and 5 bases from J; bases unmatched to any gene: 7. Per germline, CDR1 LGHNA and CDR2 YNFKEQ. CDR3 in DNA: TGTGCCAGCAGCCCACTGACTAGCGGGATAAACGAGCAGTACTTC. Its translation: CASSPLTSGINEQYF.

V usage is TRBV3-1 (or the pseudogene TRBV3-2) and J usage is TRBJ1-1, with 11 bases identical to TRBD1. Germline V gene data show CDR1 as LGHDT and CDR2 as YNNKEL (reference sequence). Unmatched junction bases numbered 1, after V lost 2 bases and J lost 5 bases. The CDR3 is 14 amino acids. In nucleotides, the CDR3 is TGTGCCAGCAGCCAATGGGACAGGGGGACTGAAGCTTTCTTT. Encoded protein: CASSQWDRGTEAFF.

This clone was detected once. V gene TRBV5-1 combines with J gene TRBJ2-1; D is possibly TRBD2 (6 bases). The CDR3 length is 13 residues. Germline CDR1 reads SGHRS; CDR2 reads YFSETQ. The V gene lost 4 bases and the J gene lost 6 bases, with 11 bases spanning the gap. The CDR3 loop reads CASSLDGGNEQFF. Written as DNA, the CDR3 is TGCGCCAGCAGCCTAGACGGGGGCAATGAGCAGTTCTTC.